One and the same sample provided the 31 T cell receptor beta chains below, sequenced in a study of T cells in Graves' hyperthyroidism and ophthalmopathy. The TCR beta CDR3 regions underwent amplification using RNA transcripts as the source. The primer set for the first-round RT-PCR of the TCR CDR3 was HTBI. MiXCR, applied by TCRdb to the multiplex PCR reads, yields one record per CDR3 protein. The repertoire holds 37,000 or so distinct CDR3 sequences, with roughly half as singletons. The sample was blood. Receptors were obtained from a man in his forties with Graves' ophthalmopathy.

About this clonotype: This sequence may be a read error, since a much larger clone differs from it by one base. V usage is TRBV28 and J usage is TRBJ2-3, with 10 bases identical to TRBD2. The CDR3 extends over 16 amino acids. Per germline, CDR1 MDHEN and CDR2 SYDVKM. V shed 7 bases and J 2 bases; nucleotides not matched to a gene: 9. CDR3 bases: TGTGCCAGCATCAGACTAGCGGGTCTTCCCACAGATACGCAGTATTTT. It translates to CASIRLAGLPTDTQYF.

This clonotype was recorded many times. CDR3 sequence (DNA): TGCAGTGCTAGAAACAGGGGCAACAATGAAAAACTGTTTTTT. Translated: CSARNRGNNEKLFF. The rearrangement links TRBV20-1 to TRBJ1-4; 7 bases match TRBD1. This CDR3 has 14 residues. The junction had 5 bases not matched to a gene; V was cut back by 2 bases and J by 5 bases. Germline V gives CDR1 DFQATT, CDR2 SNEGSKA (reference sequence).

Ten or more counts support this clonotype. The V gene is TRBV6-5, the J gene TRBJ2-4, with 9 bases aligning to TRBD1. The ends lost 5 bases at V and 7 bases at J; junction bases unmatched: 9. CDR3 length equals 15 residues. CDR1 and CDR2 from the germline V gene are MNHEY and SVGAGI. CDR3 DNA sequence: TGTGCCAGCAGTAGCGGGACCGGACAGGGGAACATTCAGTACTTC. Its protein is CASSSGTGQGNIQYF.

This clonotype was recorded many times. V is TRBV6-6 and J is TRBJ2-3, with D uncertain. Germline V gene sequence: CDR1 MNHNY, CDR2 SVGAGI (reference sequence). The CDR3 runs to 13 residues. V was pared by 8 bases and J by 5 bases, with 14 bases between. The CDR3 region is CASSRDGIDTQYF. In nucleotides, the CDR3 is TGTGCCAGCTCAAGAGATGGAATAGATACGCAGTATTTT.

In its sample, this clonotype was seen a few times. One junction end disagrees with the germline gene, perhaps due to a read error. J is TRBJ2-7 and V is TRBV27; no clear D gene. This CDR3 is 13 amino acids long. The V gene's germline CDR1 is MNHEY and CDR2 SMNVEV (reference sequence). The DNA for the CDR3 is TGTGCCAGCAGTTTACGATCTCCCCACGAGCAGCGCTTC. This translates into CASSLRSPHEQRF.

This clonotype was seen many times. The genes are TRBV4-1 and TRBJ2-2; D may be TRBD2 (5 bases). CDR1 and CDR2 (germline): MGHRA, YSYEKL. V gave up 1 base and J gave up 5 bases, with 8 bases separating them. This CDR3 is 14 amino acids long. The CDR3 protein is CASSQGTGTGELFF. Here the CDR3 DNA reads TGCGCCAGCAGCCAAGGGACGGGGACCGGGGAGCTGTTTTTT.

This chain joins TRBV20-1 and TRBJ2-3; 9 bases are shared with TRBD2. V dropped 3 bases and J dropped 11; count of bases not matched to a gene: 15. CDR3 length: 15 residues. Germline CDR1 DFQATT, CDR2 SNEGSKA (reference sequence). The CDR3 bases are TGCAGTGCTAGTGACCTAGCGGGGTCCTACAATGAGCAGTATTTT. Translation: CSASDLAGSYNEQYF.

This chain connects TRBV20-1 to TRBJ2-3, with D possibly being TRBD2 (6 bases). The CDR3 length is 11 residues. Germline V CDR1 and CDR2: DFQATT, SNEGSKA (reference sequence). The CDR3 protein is CSSSGGTTQYF. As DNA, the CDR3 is TGCAGCTCCTCGGGCGGGACTACGCAGTATTTT.

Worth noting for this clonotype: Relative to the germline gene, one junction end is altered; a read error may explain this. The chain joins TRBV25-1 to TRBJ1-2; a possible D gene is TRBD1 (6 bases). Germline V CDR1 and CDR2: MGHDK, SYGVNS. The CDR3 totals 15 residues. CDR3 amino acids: CASSKYKGDSFGYTF. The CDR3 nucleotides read TGTGCCAGCAGTAAATATAAGGGGGATAGCTTCGGCTACACCTTC.

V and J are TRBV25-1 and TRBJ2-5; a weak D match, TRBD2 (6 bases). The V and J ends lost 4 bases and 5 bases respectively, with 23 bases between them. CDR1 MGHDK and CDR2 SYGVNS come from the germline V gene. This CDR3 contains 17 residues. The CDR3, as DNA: TGTGCCAGCAGTGCTGCCACCGGGGGATCGTCGTGGGAGACCCAGTACTTC. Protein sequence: CASSAATGGSSWETQYF.

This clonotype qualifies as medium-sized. In DNA form, the CDR3 reads TGCAGTGCACCGACCTCCTCGGAACAGCCCCAGCATTTT. This codes for CSAPTSSEQPQHF. V usage is TRBV20-1 and J usage is TRBJ1-5; D not certain. From germline, CDR1 is DFQATT and CDR2 SNEGSKA (reference sequence). The CDR3 loop spans 13 amino acids. V lost 6 bases, J lost 7 bases, and 16 bases lay in between.

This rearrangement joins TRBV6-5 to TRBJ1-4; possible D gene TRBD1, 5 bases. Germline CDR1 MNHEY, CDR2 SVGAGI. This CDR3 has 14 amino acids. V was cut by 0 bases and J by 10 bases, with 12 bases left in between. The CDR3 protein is CASSYSKGTGKLFF. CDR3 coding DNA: TGTGCCAGCAGTTACTCGAAAGGGACTGGAAAACTGTTTTTT.

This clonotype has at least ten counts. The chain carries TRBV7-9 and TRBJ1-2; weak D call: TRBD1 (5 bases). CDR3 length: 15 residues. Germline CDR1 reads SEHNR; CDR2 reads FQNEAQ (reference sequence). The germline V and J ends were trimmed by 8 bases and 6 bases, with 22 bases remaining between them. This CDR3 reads CASFGGAASFNGYTF. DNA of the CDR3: TGTGCCAGCTTCGGAGGGGCGGCCAGCTTTAATGGCTACACCTTC.

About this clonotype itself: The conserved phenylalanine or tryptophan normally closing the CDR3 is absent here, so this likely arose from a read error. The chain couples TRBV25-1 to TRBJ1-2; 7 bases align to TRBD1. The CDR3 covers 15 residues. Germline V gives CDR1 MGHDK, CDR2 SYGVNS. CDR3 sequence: CAGSEFKGDSFGYTL. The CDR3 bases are TGTGCCGGCAGTGAATTTAAGGGGGACAGCTTCGGCTACACCTTG.

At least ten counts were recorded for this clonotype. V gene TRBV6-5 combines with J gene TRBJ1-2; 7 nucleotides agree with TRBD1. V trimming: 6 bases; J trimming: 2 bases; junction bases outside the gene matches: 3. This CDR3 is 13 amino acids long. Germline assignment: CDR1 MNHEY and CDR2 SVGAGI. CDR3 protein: CASRGQRNYGYTF. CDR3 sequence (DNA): TGTGCCAGCAGGGGACAGAGAAACTATGGCTACACCTTC.

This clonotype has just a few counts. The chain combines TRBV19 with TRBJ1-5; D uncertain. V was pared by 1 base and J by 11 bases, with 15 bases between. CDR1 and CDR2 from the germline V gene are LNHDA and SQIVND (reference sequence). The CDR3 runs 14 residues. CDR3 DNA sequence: TGTGCCAGTAGTATAGCTGGGCGGAGAGAGACCCAGCATTTT. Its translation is CASSIAGRRETQHF.

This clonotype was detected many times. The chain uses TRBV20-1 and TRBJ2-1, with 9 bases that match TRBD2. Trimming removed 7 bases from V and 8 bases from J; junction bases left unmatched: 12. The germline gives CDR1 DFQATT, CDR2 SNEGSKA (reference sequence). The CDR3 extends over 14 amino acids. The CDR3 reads CSDISGSVFDEQFF. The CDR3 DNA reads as TGCAGTGATATTAGCGGGAGCGTGTTTGATGAGCAGTTCTTC.

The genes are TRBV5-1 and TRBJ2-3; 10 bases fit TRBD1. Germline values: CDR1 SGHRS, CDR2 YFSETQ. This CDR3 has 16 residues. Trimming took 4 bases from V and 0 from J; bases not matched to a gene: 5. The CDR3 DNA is TGCGCCAGCAGCCCGGGACAGGGGATAAGCACAGATACGCAGTATTTT. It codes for CASSPGQGISTDTQYF.

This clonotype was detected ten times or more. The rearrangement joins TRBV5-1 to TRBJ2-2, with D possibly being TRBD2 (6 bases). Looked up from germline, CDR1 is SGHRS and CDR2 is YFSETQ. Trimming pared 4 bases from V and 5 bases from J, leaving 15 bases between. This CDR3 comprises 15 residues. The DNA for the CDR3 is TGCGCCAGCAGCCCGGAGGGAATTGGGACCGGGGAGCTGTTTTTT. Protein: CASSPEGIGTGELFF.

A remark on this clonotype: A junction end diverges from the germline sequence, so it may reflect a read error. CDR3 residues: CASSQDWGSSGANVPTF. DNA of the CDR3: TGTGCCAGCAGCCAAGATTGGGGCTCGTCTGGGGCCAACGTCCCGACTTTC. The chain is built from TRBV3-1 and TRBJ2-6, with D possibly TRBD1 on 5 matching bases. Germline CDR1 and CDR2: LGHDT and YNNKEL (reference sequence). The CDR3 spans 17 residues. The full variable domain, with the rest looked up from reference TRBV3-1 and TRBJ2-6, is DTAVSQTPKYLVTQMGNDKSIKCEQNLGHDTMYWYKQDSKKFLKIMFSYNNKELIINETVPNRFSPKSPDKAHLNLHINSLELGDSAVYFCASSQDWGSSGANVPTFGAGSRLTVL.

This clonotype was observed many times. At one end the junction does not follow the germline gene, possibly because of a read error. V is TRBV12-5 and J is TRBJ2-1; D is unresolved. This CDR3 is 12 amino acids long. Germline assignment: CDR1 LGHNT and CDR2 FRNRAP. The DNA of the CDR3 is TGTGCTAGTGGTTTGGACCACTTCGCTCAGGTCTTC. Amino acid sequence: CASGLDHFAQVF.

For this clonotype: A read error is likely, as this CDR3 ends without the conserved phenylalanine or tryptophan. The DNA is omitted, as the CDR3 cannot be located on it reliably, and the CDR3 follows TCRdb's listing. The CDR3: CASSRGSGDTIYL. This chain connects TRBV28 to TRBJ1-3. From its first to its last residue, the CDR3 has 13 amino acids. Germline lookup yields CDR1 MDHEN and CDR2 SYDVKM.

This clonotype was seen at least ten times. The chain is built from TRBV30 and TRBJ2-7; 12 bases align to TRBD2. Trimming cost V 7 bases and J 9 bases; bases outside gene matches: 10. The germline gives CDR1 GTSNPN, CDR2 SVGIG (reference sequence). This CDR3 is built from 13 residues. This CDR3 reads CASRLAGARAQYF. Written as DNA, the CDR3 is TGTGCCTCCAGACTAGCGGGGGCTAGAGCGCAGTACTTC.

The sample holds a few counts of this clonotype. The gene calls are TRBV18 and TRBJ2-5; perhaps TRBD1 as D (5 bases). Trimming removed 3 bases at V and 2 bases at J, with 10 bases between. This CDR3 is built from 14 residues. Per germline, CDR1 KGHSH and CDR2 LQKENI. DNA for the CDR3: TGTGCCAGCTCACCGATTCCAGGGCAAGAGACCCAGTACTTC. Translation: CASSPIPGQETQYF.

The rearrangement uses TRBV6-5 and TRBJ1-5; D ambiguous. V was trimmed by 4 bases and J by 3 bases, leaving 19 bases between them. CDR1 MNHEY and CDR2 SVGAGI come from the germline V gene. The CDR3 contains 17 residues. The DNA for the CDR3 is TGTGCCAGCAGTTCCGGGTCTGGCACTGGTTCCAATCAGCCCCAGCATTTT. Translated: CASSSGSGTGSNQPQHF.

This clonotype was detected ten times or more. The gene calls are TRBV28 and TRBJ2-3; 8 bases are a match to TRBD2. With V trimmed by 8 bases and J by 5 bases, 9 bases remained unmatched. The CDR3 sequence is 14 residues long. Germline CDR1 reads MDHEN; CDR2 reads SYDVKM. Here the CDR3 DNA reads TGTGCCAGCGGGACGGGGGGGCGTGGAGATACGCAGTATTTT. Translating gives CASGTGGRGDTQYF.

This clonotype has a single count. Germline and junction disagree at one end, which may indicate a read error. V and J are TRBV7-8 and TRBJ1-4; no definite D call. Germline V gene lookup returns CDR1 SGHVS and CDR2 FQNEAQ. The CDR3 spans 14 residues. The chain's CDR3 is CVSSLLGFNEKLFF. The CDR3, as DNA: TGTGTCAGCAGCTTACTAGGGTTTAATGAAAAACTGTTTTTT.

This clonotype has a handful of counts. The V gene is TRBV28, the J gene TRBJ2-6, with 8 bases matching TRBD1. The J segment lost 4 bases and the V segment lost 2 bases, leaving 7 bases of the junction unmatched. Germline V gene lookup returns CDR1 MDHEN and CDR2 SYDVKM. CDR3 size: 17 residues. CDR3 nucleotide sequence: TGTGCCAGCAGTTTACCGCAAGACAGGGGAGGGGCCAACGTCCTGACTTTC. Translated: CASSLPQDRGGANVLTF.

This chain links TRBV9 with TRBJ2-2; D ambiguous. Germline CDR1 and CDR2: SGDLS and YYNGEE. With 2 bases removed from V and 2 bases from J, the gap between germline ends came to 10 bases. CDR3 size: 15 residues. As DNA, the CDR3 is TGTGCCAGCAGCGTTTACCCTATTAACACCGGGGAGCTGTTTTTT. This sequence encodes CASSVYPINTGELFF.

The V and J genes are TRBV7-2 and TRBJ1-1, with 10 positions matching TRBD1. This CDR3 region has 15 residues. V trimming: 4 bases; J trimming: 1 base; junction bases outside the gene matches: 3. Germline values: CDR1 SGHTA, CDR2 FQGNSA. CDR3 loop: CASSSGTGANTEAFF. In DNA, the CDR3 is TGTGCCAGCAGCTCCGGGACAGGGGCGAACACTGAAGCTTTCTTT.

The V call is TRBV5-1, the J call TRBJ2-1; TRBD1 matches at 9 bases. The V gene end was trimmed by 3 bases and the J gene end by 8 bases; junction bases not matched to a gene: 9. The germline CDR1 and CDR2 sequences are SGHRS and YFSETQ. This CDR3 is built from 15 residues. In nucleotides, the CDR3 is TGCGCCAGCAGCTCCCCGGGACAGGGTATGTATGAGCAGTTCTTC. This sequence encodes CASSSPGQGMYEQFF.